This TCR beta chain was retrieved from a study of T-cell reconstitution after alpha-beta-depleted transplantation in children. Points from the study as a whole: T-cell counts and diversity at one year following transplant were attributed mainly to newly produced T cells. Surviving recipient T cells and intrathymic progenitors accounted for some patients' high TCRbeta diversity at day 60.

The sample holds many counts of this clonotype. The antigen is not known. Germline is not matched at one junction end, which may reflect a read error. Germline V gene lookup returns CDR1 SGHDT and CDR2 YYEEEE. The CDR3 consists of 16 residues. Researchers prepared the TCRbeta library using unique molecular identifiers, the study reports. TCRdb processed the PCR reads anew with MiXCR; each CDR3 protein has one entry. The sample records hundreds of thousands of distinct CDR3 sequences, less than 9% being singletons. Source: PBMCs, mostly from graft donor cells, taken 180 days after TCRalphabeta/CD19-depleted stem cell transplant. The rearrangement links TRBV5-6 to TRBJ2-2, with D uncertain. This receptor was identified in a male patient between 5 and 17 years old who had a stem cell transplant for acute lymphoblastic leukemia, so the T cells may come from the graft donor. CDR3 residues: CANSLVETLNTGELFF. CDR3 coding DNA: TGTGCCAACAGCTTGGTCGAGACACTGAACACCGGGGAGCTGTTTTTT.